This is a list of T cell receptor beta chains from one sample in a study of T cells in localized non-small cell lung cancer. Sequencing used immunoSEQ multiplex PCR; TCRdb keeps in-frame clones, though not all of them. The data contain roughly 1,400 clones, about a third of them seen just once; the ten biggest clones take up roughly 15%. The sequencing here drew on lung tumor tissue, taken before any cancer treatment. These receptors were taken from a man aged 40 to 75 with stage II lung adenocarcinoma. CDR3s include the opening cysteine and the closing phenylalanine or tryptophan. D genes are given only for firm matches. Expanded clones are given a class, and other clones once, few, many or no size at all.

CDR3: CASSPEVQYGYTF
DNA: TGTGCCAGCTCACCAGAAGTCCAGTACGGCTACACCTTC
V: TRBV18
J: TRBJ1-2
length: 13
D: -
size: -

CDR3: CASSYQREPPYEQYF
DNA: TGTGCCAGCAGTTACCAGCGGGAGCCACCCTACGAGCAGTACTTC
V: TRBV6-8
J: TRBJ2-7
length: 15
D: TRBD2
size: -

CDR3: CASSLTSGYTDTQYF
DNA: TGTGCCAGCAGCTTAACTAGCGGATACACAGATACGCAGTATTTT
V: TRBV11-3
J: TRBJ2-3
length: 15
D: TRBD2
size: medium-sized

CDR3: CASSRGSENQPQHF
DNA: TGTGCCAGTAGTAGGGGGTCGGAAAATCAGCCCCAGCATTTT
V: TRBV19
J: TRBJ1-5
length: 14
D: -
size: -

CDR3: CAISDLQGNYGYTF
DNA: TGTGCCATCAGTGACTTACAGGGAAACTATGGCTACACCTTC
V: TRBV6-7
J: TRBJ1-2
length: 14
D: -
size: few

CDR3: CASSLSRESGRNEQFF
DNA: TGTGCCAGCAGTTTATCGCGGGAGAGTGGTAGGAATGAGCAGTTCTTC
V: TRBV6-8
J: TRBJ2-1
length: 16
D: TRBD2
size: medium-sized

CDR3: CASSLRTSGMGTDTQYF
DNA: TGTGCCAGCAGCCTCCGGACTAGCGGCATGGGCACAGATACGCAGTATTTT
V: TRBV11-3
J: TRBJ2-3
length: 17
D: TRBD2
size: -

CDR3: CASARTGPSYEQYF
DNA: TGTGCCAGCGCCCGGACAGGGCCTTCCTACGAGCAGTACTTC
V: TRBV10-3
J: TRBJ2-7
length: 14
D: TRBD1
size: -

CDR3: CASSRPGQGARGYTF
DNA: TGTGCCAGCAGTCGACCAGGACAGGGGGCGAGGGGCTACACCTTC
V: TRBV28
J: TRBJ1-2
length: 15
D: TRBD1
size: -

CDR3: CASSHPGLAGGEQFF
DNA: TGCGCCAGCAGCCACCCGGGACTAGCGGGAGGGGAGCAGTTCTTC
V: TRBV1
J: TRBJ2-1
length: 15
D: -
size: -

CDR3: CAINLGQKEKLFF
DNA: TGTGCCATCAACTTGGGACAAAAGGAAAAACTGTTTTTT
V: TRBV2
J: TRBJ1-4
length: 13
D: -
size: -

CDR3: CASSIGGSYNEQFF
DNA: TGTGCCAGTAGTATAGGCGGGTCCTACAATGAGCAGTTCTTC
V: TRBV19
J: TRBJ2-1
length: 14
D: -
size: large

CDR3: CSVAAGTQETQYF
DNA: TGCAGCGTTGCGGCTGGGACGCAAGAGACCCAGTACTTC
V: TRBV29-1
J: TRBJ2-5
length: 13
D: -
size: -

CDR3: CASTPTWTRDTDTQYF
DNA: TGTGCCAGCACCCCGACGTGGACTAGAGACACAGATACGCAGTATTTT
V: TRBV11-3
J: TRBJ2-3
length: 16
D: TRBD2
size: medium-sized

CDR3: CASSSDQRDKRYEQYF
DNA: TGTGCCAGCAGTTCTGACCAGCGGGATAAGAGATACGAGCAGTACTTC
V: TRBV11-3
J: TRBJ2-7
length: 16
D: TRBD2
size: -

CDR3: CASSPSRIPTYEQYF
DNA: TGTGCCAGCAGCCCAAGCCGGATACCGACCTACGAGCAGTACTTC
V: TRBV6-7
J: TRBJ2-7
length: 15
D: -
size: -

CDR3: CSFQGQAQYEQYF
DNA: TGCAGCTTCCAGGGACAGGCCCAATACGAGCAGTACTTC
V: TRBV29-1
J: TRBJ2-7
length: 13
D: TRBD1
size: -

CDR3: CASSPPNRRDTDTQYF
DNA: TGTGCCAGCTCACCACCGAATCGGAGGGACACAGATACGCAGTATTTT
V: TRBV18
J: TRBJ2-3
length: 16
D: -
size: few

CDR3: CASSEETGYGYTF
DNA: TGTGCCAGCAGTGAAGAGACAGGGTATGGCTACACCTTC
V: TRBV6-1
J: TRBJ1-2
length: 13
D: TRBD1
size: few

CDR3: CASMGDSSYEQYF
DNA: TGTGCCAGCATGGGGGACAGTTCCTACGAGCAGTACTTC
V: TRBV6-8
J: TRBJ2-7
length: 13
D: TRBD1
size: -

CDR3: CASSAGAGGYNEQFF
DNA: TGTGCCAGCAGTGCGGGGGCGGGAGGCTACAATGAGCAGTTCTTC
V: TRBV11-3
J: TRBJ2-1
length: 15
D: TRBD2
size: large